This entry features one T cell receptor (beta chain) sequence. As yet, its antigen is unknown. TCRdb ran MiXCR on the reads and lists one entry per CDR3 protein. This sample has approximately 300,000 distinct CDR3 sequences, with almost 30% found just once. This sample is drawn from a study of T cell repertoires in cytomegalovirus infection. Across the study: Both a matching HLA type and CMV infection were indicated by public TCR beta signatures. Study-level findings and limits: Based on cumulative public TCR beta family frequency, carriers of CMV plus the relevant HLA were identified. CMV-specific TCR beta clonotypes restricted by HLA-C were the ones dominating the ex vivo response.

Germline V CDR1 and CDR2: MNHNS, SASEGT. V was cut by 2 bases and J by 6 bases, with 8 bases left in between. The CDR3 sequence is 13 residues long. The clonotype originates from a human donor in good health (CMV status not recorded). Some clones in this sample may be carry-over from other donors' samples. This material consisted of cultured PBMCs, taken from culture after CMV antigen stimulation. The chain joins TRBV6-1 to TRBJ2-1, with D possibly TRBD1 on 6 matching bases. The CDR3 region is CASSERGGNEQFF. In DNA, the CDR3 is TGTGCCAGCAGTGAACGAGGGGGCAATGAGCAGTTCTTC.